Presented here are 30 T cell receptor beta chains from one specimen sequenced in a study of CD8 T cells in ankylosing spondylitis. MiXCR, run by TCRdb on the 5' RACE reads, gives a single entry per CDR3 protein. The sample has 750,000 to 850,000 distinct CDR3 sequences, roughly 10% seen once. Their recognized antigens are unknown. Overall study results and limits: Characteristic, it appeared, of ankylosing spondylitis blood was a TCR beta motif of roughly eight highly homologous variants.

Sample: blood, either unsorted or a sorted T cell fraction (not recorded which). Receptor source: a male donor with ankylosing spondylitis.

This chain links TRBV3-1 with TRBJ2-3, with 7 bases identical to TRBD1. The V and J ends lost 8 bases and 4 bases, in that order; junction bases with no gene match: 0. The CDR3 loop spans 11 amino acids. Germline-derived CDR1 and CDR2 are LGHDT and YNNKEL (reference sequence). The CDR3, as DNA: TGTGCCAGCCAGGGGGCAGATACGCAGTATTTT. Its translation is CASQGADTQYF.

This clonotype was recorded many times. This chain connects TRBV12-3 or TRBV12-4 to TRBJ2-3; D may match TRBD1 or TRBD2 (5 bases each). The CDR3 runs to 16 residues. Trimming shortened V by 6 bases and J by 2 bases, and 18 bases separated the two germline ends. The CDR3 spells CASSLRGKWVTDTQYF. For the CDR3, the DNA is TGTGCCAGCAGCCTGAGGGGTAAATGGGTCACAGATACGCAGTATTTT.

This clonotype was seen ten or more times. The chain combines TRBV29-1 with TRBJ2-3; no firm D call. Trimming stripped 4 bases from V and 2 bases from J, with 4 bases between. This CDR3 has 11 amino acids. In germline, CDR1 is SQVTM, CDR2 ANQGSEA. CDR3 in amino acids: CSVGDTDTQYF. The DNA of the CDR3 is TGCAGCGTTGGGGACACAGATACGCAGTATTTT.

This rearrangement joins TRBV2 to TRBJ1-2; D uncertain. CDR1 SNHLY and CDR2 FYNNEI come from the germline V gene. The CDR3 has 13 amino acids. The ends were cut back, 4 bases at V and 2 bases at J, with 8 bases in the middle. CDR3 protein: CASSVQKNYGYTF. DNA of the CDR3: TGTGCCAGCAGTGTCCAAAAAAACTATGGCTACACCTTC.

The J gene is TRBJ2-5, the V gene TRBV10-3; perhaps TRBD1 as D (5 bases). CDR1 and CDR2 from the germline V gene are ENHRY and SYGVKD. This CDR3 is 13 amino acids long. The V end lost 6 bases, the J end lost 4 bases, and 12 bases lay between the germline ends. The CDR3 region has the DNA TGTGCCATCAGAGGGGATTTGTTAGAGACCCAGTACTTC. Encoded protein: CAIRGDLLETQYF.

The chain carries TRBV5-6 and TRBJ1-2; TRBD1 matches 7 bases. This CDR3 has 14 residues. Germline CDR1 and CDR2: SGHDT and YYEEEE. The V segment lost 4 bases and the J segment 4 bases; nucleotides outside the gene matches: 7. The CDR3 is CASSPGQTFYGYTF. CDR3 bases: TGTGCCAGCAGCCCGGGACAGACCTTCTATGGCTACACCTTC.

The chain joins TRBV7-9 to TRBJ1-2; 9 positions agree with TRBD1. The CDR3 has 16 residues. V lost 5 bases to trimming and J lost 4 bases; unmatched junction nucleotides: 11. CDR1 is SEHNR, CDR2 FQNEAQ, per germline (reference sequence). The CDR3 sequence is CASSPIRDRASYGYTF. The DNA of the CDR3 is TGTGCCAGCAGCCCGATTCGGGACAGGGCGTCCTATGGCTACACCTTC. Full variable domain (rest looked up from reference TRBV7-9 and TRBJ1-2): DTGVSQNPRHKITKRGQNVTFRCDPISEHNRLYWYRQTLGQGPEFLTYFQNEAQLEKSRLLSDRFSAERPKGSFSTLEIQRTEQGDSAMYLCASSPIRDRASYGYTFGSGTRLTVV.

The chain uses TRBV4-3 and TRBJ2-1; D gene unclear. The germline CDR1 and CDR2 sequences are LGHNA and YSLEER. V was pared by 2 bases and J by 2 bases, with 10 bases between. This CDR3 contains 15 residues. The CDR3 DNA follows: TGCGCCAGCAGCCAATCCCCTTTTACCTACAATGAGCAGTTCTTC. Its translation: CASSQSPFTYNEQFF.

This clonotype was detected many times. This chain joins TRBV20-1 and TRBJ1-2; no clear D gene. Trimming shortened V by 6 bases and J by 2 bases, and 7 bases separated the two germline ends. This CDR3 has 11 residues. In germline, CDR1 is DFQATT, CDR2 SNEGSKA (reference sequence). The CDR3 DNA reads TGCAGTGCCCTAGGAAACTATGGCTACACCTTC. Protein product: CSALGNYGYTF.

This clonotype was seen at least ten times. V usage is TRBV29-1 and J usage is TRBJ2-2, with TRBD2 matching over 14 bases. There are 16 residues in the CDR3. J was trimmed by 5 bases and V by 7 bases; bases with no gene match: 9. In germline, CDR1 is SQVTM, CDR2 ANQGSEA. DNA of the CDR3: TGCAGCGCCTCGGGACTAGCGGGAGTACGGACCGGGGAGCTGTTTTTT. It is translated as CSASGLAGVRTGELFF.

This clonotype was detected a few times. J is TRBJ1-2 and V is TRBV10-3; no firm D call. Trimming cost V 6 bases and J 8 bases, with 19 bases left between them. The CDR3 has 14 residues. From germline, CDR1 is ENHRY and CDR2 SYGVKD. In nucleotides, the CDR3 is TGTGCCATCAGCGACGGGCTAGGGCTGGAGGGCTACACCTTC. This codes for CAISDGLGLEGYTF.

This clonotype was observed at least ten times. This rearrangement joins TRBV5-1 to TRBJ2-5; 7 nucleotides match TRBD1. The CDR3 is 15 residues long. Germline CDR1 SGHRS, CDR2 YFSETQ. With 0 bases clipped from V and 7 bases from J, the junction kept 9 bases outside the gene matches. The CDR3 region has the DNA TGCGCCAGCAGCTTGGGACAGGGCATGTTGGGGACCCAGTACTTC. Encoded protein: CASSLGQGMLGTQYF.

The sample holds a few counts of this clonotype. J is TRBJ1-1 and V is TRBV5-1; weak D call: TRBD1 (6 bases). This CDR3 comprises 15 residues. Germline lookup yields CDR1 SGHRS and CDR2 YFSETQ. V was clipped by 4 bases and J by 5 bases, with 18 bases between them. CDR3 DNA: TGCGCCAGCAGCATCAGGGTAGGGAGGGGGACTGAAGCTTTCTTT. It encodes CASSIRVGRGTEAFF.

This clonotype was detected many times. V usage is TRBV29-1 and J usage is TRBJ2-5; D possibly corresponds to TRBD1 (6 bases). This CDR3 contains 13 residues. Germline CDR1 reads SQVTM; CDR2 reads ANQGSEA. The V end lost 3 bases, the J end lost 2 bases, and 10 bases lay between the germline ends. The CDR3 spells CSVDLTGQETQYF. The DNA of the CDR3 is TGCAGCGTTGACTTGACAGGTCAAGAGACCCAGTACTTC.

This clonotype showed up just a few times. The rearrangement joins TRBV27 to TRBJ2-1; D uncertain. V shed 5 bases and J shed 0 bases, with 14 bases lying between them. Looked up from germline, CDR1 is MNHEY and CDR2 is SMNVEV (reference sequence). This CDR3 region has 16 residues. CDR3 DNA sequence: TGTGCCAGCAGTCCCCAGGACGCAAGCTCCTACAATGAGCAGTTCTTC. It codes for CASSPQDASSYNEQFF.

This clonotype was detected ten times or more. Written as DNA, the CDR3 is TGCAGTCCAGGCCCGCGGACAGGTGTCCCTTCCGGGGAGCTGTTTTTT. Its translation is CSPGPRTGVPSGELFF. The V call is TRBV20-1, the J call TRBJ2-2; the match to TRBD1 covers 7 bases. The CDR3 loop spans 16 amino acids. Germline loops: CDR1 DFQATT, CDR2 SNEGSKA (reference sequence). Trimming took 8 bases from V and 6 from J; bases not matched to a gene: 18.

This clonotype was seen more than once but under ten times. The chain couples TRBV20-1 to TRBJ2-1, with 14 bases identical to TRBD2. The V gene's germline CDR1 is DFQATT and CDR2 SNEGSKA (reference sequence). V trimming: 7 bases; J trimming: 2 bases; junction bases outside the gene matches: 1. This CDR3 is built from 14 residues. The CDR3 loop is CSGLAGGTYNEQFF. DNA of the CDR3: TGCAGTGGACTAGCGGGGGGGACCTACAATGAGCAGTTCTTC.

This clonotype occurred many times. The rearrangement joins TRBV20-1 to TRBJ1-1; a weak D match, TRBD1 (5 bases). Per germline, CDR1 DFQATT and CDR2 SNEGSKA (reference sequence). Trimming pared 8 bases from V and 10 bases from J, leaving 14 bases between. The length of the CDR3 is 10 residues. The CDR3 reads CSPPGGVAFF. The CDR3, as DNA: TGCAGTCCCCCTGGGGGTGTAGCTTTCTTT.

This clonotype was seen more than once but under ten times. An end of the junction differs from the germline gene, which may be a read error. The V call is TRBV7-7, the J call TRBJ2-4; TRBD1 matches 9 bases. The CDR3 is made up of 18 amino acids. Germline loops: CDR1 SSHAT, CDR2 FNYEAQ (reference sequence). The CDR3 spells CASSFRDRDQPAKNIQYF. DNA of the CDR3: TGTGCTAGCAGCTTCAGGGACAGGGATCAGCCCGCCAAAAACATTCAGTACTTC.

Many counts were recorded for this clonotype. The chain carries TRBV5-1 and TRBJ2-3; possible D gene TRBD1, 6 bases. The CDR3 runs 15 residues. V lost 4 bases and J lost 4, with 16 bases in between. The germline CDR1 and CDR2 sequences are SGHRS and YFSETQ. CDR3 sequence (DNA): TGCGCCAGCAGCATCACAGGGTTGAGGGCAGATACGCAGTATTTT. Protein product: CASSITGLRADTQYF. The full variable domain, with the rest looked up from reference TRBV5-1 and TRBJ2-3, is KAGVTQTPRYLIKTRGQQVTLSCSPISGHRSVSWYQQTPGQGLQFLFEYFSETQRNKGNFPGRFSGRQFSNSRSEMNVSTLELGDSALYLCASSITGLRADTQYFGPGTRLTVL.

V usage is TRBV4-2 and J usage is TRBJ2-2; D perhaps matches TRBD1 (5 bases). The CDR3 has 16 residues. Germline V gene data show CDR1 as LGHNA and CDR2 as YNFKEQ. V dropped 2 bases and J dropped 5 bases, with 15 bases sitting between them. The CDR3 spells CASSQSTGVGTGELFF. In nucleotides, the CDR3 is TGTGCCAGCAGCCAATCTACAGGAGTAGGTACCGGGGAGCTGTTTTTT.

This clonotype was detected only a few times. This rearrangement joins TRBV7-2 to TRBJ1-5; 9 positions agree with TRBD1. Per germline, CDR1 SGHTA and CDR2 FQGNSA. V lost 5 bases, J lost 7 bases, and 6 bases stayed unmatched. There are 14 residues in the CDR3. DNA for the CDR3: TGTGCCAGCAGCGAGACAGGGGGAGGCCAGCCCCAGCATTTT. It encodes CASSETGGGQPQHF.

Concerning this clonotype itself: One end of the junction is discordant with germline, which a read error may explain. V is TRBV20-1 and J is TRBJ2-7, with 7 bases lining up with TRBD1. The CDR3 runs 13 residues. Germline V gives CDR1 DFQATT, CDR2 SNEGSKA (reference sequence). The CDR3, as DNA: TGCAGTGCTAGAGTAGGGTGGGACAGAAGTGTAATTTTC. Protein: CSARVGWDRSVIF.

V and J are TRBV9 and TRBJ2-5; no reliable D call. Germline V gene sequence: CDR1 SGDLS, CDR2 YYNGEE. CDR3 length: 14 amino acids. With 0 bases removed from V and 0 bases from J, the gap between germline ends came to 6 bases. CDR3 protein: CASSVGVDQETQYF. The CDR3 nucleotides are TGTGCCAGCAGCGTAGGAGTGGACCAAGAGACCCAGTACTTC.

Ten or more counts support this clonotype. The CDR3 coding sequence is TGTGCCATCAGTGAGAAACCACGGGAGTTCACCTACAATGAGCAGTTCTTC. It encodes CAISEKPREFTYNEQFF. V usage is TRBV10-3 and J usage is TRBJ2-1, with a possible D match to TRBD2 (6 bases). CDR1 is ENHRY, CDR2 SYGVKD, per germline. V shed 2 bases and J shed 2 bases, with 16 bases lying between them. The CDR3 is 17 residues long.

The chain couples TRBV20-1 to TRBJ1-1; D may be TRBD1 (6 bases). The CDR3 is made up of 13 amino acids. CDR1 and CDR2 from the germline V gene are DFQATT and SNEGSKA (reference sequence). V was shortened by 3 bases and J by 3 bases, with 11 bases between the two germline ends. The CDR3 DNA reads TGCAGTGCTAGGGACAGTATATACACTGAAGCTTTCTTT. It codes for CSARDSIYTEAFF.

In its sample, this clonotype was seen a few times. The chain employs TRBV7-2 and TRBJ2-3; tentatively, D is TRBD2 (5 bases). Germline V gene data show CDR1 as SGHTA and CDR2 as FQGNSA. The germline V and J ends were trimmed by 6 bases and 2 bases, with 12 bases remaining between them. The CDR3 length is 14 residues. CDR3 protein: CASSPDSFTDTQYF. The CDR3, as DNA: TGTGCCAGCAGTCCGGACTCTTTCACAGATACGCAGTATTTT.

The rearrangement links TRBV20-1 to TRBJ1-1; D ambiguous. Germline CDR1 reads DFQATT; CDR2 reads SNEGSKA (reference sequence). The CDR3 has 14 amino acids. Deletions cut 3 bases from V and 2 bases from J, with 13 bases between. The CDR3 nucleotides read TGCAGTGCTAGGTTCGCCGGGCCCAACACTGAAGCTTTCTTT. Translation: CSARFAGPNTEAFF.

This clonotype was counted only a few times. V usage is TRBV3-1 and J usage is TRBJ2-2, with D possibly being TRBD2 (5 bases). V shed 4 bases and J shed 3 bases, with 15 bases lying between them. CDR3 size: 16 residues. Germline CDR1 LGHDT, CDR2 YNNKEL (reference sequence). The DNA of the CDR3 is TGTGCCAGCAGCCTTCGTAAGCGGAGCGACACCGGGGAGCTGTTTTTT. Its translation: CASSLRKRSDTGELFF.

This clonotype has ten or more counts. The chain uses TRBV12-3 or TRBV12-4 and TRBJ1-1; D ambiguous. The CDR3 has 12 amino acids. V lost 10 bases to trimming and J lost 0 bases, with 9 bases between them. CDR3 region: CAIPRMNTEAFF. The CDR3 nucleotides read TGTGCCATCCCCCGGATGAACACTGAAGCTTTCTTT.